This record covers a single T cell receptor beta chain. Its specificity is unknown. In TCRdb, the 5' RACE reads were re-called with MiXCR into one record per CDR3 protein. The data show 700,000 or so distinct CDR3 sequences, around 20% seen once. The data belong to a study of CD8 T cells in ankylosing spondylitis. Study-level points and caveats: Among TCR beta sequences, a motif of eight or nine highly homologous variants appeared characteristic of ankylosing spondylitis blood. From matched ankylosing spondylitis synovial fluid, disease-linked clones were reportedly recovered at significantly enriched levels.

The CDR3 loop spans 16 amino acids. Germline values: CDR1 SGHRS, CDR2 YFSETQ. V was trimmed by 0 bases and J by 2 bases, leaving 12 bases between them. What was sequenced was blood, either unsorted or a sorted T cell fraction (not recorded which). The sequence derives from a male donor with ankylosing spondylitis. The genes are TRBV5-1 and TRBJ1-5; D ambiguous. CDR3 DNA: TGCGCCAGCAGCTTGGGGTTTGGGTCGGGCAATCAGCCCCAGCATTTT. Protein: CASSLGFGSGNQPQHF. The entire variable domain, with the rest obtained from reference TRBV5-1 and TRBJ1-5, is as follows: KAGVTQTPRYLIKTRGQQVTLSCSPISGHRSVSWYQQTPGQGLQFLFEYFSETQRNKGNFPGRFSGRQFSNSRSEMNVSTLELGDSALYLCASSLGFGSGNQPQHFGDGTRLSIL.